This TCR beta chain was captured in a study of Ad26.COV2.S vaccination and SARS-CoV-2 variants (dated by TCRdb to the early 2020s). Study-wide context: Donors in the vaccine arm were drawn from COV1001, a phase I-IIa trial of Ad26.COV2.S in healthy adults that was multicentre, randomized, double-blind and placebo-controlled. TCRbeta repertoire sequencing was used to assess the specificity and breadth of SARS-CoV-2-reactive T cell receptors after Ad26.COV2.S vaccination. Investigators did not know the trial group allocation while performing experiments and assessing outcomes. Trial participants were randomized into five groups of five, in which low-dose or high-dose Ad26.COV2.S was given once or twice, or placebo was given on both occasions. A total of around 32 samples were included in the TCR-sequenced set, comprising about 20 Ad26.COV2.S vaccine recipients, 5 placebo recipients and 8 SARS-CoV-2 convalescent individuals. Ad26.COV2.S was administered intramuscularly at 5 x 10^10 or 1 x 10^11 viral particles, either as a single shot or as two shots given 56 days apart.

Reading the label with the study, this specimen's treatment or condition is: some 20 received Ad26.COV2.S at low or high dose, single or two shots; about five received placebo; per-sample allocation not given. For vaccine and placebo recipients, the sequenced repertoires came from samples collected on day 63 after the first injection. Cohort 1b enrolled roughly 25 adults aged 18-55 years at a single site in Boston, USA, between 29 July and 7 August 2020. Ad26.COV2.S was a replication-incompetent adenovirus type 26 vector that expressed a prefusion-stabilized SARS-CoV-2 spike protein derived from the original Wuhan strain. From its cysteine to its phenylalanine, the CDR3 spans 15 amino acids. Here the CDR3 DNA is all that survives: 45 bases in frame from base 1. The germline V gene sets CDR1 to MDHEN and CDR2 to SYDVKM. Trimming costs V 2 bases and J 4 bases, and their ends lie 14 bases apart. General findings and caveats noted by the study authors: Compared with placebo recipients, Ad26.COV2.S recipients showed higher spike-specific TCR breadth (P = 0.0014). The study lacked the statistical power to compare responses across vaccine doses or regimens. The authors noted that the TCR breadth and depth analyses may have underestimated total T cell responses. Substantial breadth of spike-specific CD8+ and CD4+ T cell responses was reported after vaccination. Non-spike TCR breadth was comparable between vaccine and placebo recipients, consistent with the vaccine containing only spike.

Regarding this clone: The antigen it binds to is not known. Base qualities are not at hand, and no much larger clone is one base apart.

The immunoSEQ Assay was the method used to sequence TCRbeta CDR3 regions. After extraction, genomic DNA underwent amplification by bias-controlled multiplex PCR, followed by high-throughput sequencing. In the source study's methods: To quantify the absolute abundance of each unique TCRbeta CDR3 region, sequences were collapsed and filtered. Usable DNA was measured by amplifying reference genes present in all nucleated cells, and TCRbeta template counts were normalized to that usable DNA to estimate T cell fraction. Repertoire TCRs were annotated as SARS-CoV-2-specific when V gene, CDR3 amino acid sequence and J gene were exactly matched to a known reactive TCR set. The reference SARS-CoV-2 TCR set was obtained from MIRA and was filtered for enrichment in COVID-19-positive ImmuneCODE repertoires, whereby public or cross-reactive TCRs were removed. Based on the MIRA antigens, annotated TCRs were further analysed at the level of specific ORF or position within ORF. Breadth was defined as the number of annotated unique rearrangements divided by the total number of unique productive rearrangements, and depth was defined as the summed frequency of the annotated unique rearrangements. TCR breadth was compared between groups using two-sided Wilcoxon rank-sum tests. This is the immuneACCESS table as TCRdb keeps it, with only in-frame sequences that have V and J called. A part of the clones is gone; compared with another copy, unresolved V genes explain less than half, and the rest is unexplained. V and J calls and clone size are copied from that table; D and trimming were computed from the DNA. Here the sample has a few hundred thousand clones; 85% to 90% occur a single time. Around 5.5% of the sample comes from the top ten.

The specimen comprised peripheral blood, sampled in a trial of Ad26.COV2.S vaccine versus placebo. The receptor chain draws on TRBV28 and TRBJ2-5; the D gene assignment is ambiguous. This TCR derives from a person aged 18-65 years who received the Ad26.COV2.S COVID-19 vaccine or a placebo. The CDR3 has the sequence CASSLPTKAGETQYF. The DNA sequence is as follows: TGTGCCAGCAGTTTACCTACAAAAGCCGGAGAGACCCAGTACTTC.